These 23 T cell receptor beta chains were all obtained from the same sample, sequenced in a study of shared clonotypes between healthy human individuals. Only CD45RO-negative cells positively selected for CCR7 counted as naive CD8 cells, so terminally differentiated effector memory CD45RA+ cells were excluded. Generated by immunoSEQ multiplex PCR, the TCRdb table keeps only in-frame clones and is missing some. Here the sample spans approximately 1.9 million clones, 93% being singletons. The sequencing sample was made of naive CD8+ T cells from PBMCs. The source is a man younger than 30 in good health. Some clones in this sample may be carry-over from other donors' samples.

The table lists this clone with a count of one. The chain has TRBV28 and TRBJ2-7; possibly TRBD2 for D (7 bases). The CDR3 spans 15 residues. The V and J ends lost 3 bases and 4 bases respectively, with 16 bases between them. Germline-derived CDR1 and CDR2 are MDHEN and SYDVKM. CDR3 in amino acids: CASSLHGGLLYEQYF. The CDR3 DNA sequence: TGTGCCAGCAGTTTGCACGGGGGGCTCCTATACGAGCAGTACTTC.

This clone was recorded a few times. This sequence joins TRBV28 and TRBJ1-5, with 9 bases fitting TRBD1. The CDR3 extends over 14 amino acids. From germline, CDR1 is MDHEN and CDR2 SYDVKM. V shed 6 bases, J shed 6 bases, and the junction held 6 bases outside the gene matches. CDR3 in amino acids: CASRPDRGTQPQHF. The CDR3 DNA follows: TGTGCCAGCAGGCCCGACAGGGGGACTCAGCCCCAGCATTTT.

The CDR3 loop is CASSFRDPNTGELFF. The CDR3 nucleotides read TGTGCCAGCAGCTTCCGGGACCCAAACACCGGGGAGCTGTTTTTT. The V call is TRBV11-2, the J call TRBJ2-2; D possibly matches TRBD1 or TRBD2 (5 bases each). CDR1 SGHAT and CDR2 FQNNGV come from the germline V gene. The CDR3 is 15 residues long. The germline V and J ends were trimmed by 3 bases and 2 bases, with 10 bases remaining between them. The complete variable domain, with remaining parts taken from reference TRBV11-2 and TRBJ2-2, reads EAGVAQSPRYKIIEKRQSVAFWCNPISGHATLYWYQQILGQGPKLLIQFQNNGVVDDSQLPKDRFSAERLKGVDSTLKIQPAKLEDSAVYLCASSFRDPNTGELFFGEGSRLTVL.

The chain combines TRBV4-3 with TRBJ2-3; perhaps D is TRBD1 or TRBD2 (7 bases each). This CDR3 spans 15 amino acids. CDR1 LGHNA and CDR2 YSLEER come from the germline V gene. The V and J ends lost 4 bases and 4 bases respectively, with 15 bases between them. DNA for the CDR3: TGCGCCAGCAGCCCGGGGGGCAGGGGGGCAGATACGCAGTATTTT. It codes for CASSPGGRGADTQYF.

The V gene is TRBV7-3, the J gene TRBJ2-1; D unclear. This CDR3 comprises 15 residues. Germline V gene sequence: CDR1 SGHTA, CDR2 FQGTGA. Trimming removed 1 base from V and 4 bases from J, with 11 bases in between. The CDR3, as DNA: TGTGCCAGCAGCTTAAATACTGCTCCGTACAATGAGCAGTTCTTC. Translated, it gives CASSLNTAPYNEQFF.

On this clone: Other DNA variants within this sample encode the same CDR3. This chain links TRBV9 with TRBJ2-7, with D perhaps TRBD1 (7 bases). With 0 bases removed from V and 2 bases from J, the gap between germline ends came to 12 bases. CDR1 is SGDLS and CDR2 is YYNGEE in the germline V gene. There are 15 residues in the CDR3. The CDR3 spells CASSVGARGAYEQYF. The DNA of the CDR3 is TGTGCCAGCAGCGTAGGTGCCAGGGGGGCCTACGAGCAGTACTTC.

The chain carries TRBV9 and TRBJ2-1; TRBD2 matches at 11 bases. From germline, CDR1 is SGDLS and CDR2 YYNGEE. The CDR3 extends over 16 amino acids. The ends lost 3 bases at V and 8 bases at J; junction bases unmatched: 10. For the CDR3, the DNA is TGTGCCAGCAGCGCGACTACTAGCGGGAGTTTCGATGAGCAGTTCTTC. This encodes CASSATTSGSFDEQFF.

The chain carries TRBV29-1 and TRBJ2-7; D is ambiguous. The CDR3 loop spans 13 amino acids. Germline V gene sequence: CDR1 SQVTM, CDR2 ANQGSEA. V was clipped by 7 bases and J by 6 bases, with 19 bases between them. The CDR3 region has the DNA TGCAGCGCCATCACTCAGATGGGTCCCGAGCAGTACTTC. Translated: CSAITQMGPEQYF.

The chain has TRBV11-2 and TRBJ2-1; no clear D gene. Trimming stripped 5 bases from V and 6 bases from J, with 8 bases between. The CDR3 extends over 12 amino acids. Germline lookup yields CDR1 SGHAT and CDR2 FQNNGV. The CDR3 coding sequence is TGTGCCAGCAGCGATACACTCAATGAGCAGTTCTTC. Translating gives CASSDTLNEQFF.

The rearrangement links TRBV7-9 to TRBJ2-7; 9 nucleotides match TRBD2. J was trimmed by 7 bases and V by 5 bases; bases with no gene match: 12. Looked up from germline, CDR1 is SEHNR and CDR2 is FQNEAQ (reference sequence). This CDR3 comprises 15 residues. The CDR3 DNA is TGTGCCAGCAGCGCGGCCCCCGGACTAGCGCGAGAGCAGTACTTC. Protein: CASSAAPGLAREQYF.

This chain uses TRBV19 with TRBJ2-5; D uncertain. The CDR3 length is 16 residues. V shed 0 bases and J shed 5 bases, with 16 bases lying between them. From germline, CDR1 is LNHDA and CDR2 SQIVND (reference sequence). The CDR3: CASSIDLTVTGETQYF. DNA for the CDR3: TGTGCCAGTAGTATAGATCTCACAGTCACGGGTGAGACCCAGTACTTC.

This chain joins TRBV5-1 and TRBJ2-1, with D unresolved. The CDR3 contains 13 residues. Germline values: CDR1 SGHRS, CDR2 YFSETQ. Trimming pared 4 bases from V and 5 bases from J, leaving 10 bases between. Here the CDR3 reads CASSPWADNEQFF. The CDR3 DNA reads TGCGCCAGCAGCCCCTGGGCGGACAATGAGCAGTTCTTC.

The DNA for the CDR3 is TGTGCCAGCAGCGTAGACAGGGTGACCACTGAAGCTTTCTTT. As protein: CASSVDRVTTEAFF. The chain recombines TRBV9 with TRBJ1-1; the D gene is possibly TRBD1 (6 bases). Germline CDR1 is SGDLS and CDR2 is YYNGEE. The CDR3 is 14 amino acids. Trimming took off 0 bases at V and 4 bases at J, with 10 bases between the two ends. Filled out from reference TRBV9 and TRBJ1-1, the complete variable domain reads DSGVTQTPKHLITATGQRVTLRCSPRSGDLSVYWYQQSLDQGLQFLIQYYNGEERAKGNILERFSAQQFPDLHSELNLSSLELGDSALYFCASSVDRVTTEAFFGQGTRLTVV.

This sequence joins TRBV6-1 and TRBJ1-1; TRBD1 might be the D (6 bases). CDR1 is MNHNS, CDR2 SASEGT, per germline. There are 15 residues in the CDR3. Trimming removed 2 bases from V and 4 bases from J, with 14 bases in between. The CDR3 coding sequence is TGTGCCAGCAGTGAACAGGGGAATCGAGGCACTGAAGCTTTCTTT. Protein sequence: CASSEQGNRGTEAFF.

The chain combines TRBV11-2 with TRBJ2-2; 7 positions match TRBD1. The CDR3 length is 14 residues. Looked up from germline, CDR1 is SGHAT and CDR2 is FQNNGV. V lost 5 bases, J lost 5 bases, and 5 bases stayed unmatched. The CDR3 DNA reads as TGTGCCAGCAGCCCGGGGACAGCTACCGGGGAGCTGTTTTTT. It yields the protein CASSPGTATGELFF.

V and J are TRBV6-1 and TRBJ2-7; TRBD1 aligns across 8 bases. Germline V gene lookup returns CDR1 MNHNS and CDR2 SASEGT. The ends lost 4 bases at V and 3 bases at J; junction bases unmatched: 5. This CDR3 has 14 residues. The CDR3 bases are TGTGCCAGCAGTGGAAGGGGGACAGGCTACGAGCAGTACTTC. Translation gives CASSGRGTGYEQYF.

The CDR3 DNA is TGTGCCAGCAGTGGAGGACGGGACGAGCAGTACTTC. Protein product: CASSGGRDEQYF. This chain connects TRBV6-1 to TRBJ2-7; D not resolved. The CDR3 loop spans 12 amino acids. The germline CDR1 and CDR2 sequences are MNHNS and SASEGT. V gave up 4 bases and J gave up 5 bases, with 9 bases separating them.

The chain carries TRBV5-4 and TRBJ2-7; D is perhaps TRBD1 (6 bases). The CDR3 loop spans 13 amino acids. Germline V gene lookup returns CDR1 SGHNT and CDR2 YYREEE (reference sequence). The germline V and J ends were trimmed by 3 bases and 3 bases, with 10 bases remaining between them. This CDR3 reads CASSSEDSYEQYF. CDR3 coding DNA: TGTGCCAGCAGCTCGGAGGACAGCTACGAGCAGTACTTC.

The genes are TRBV7-9 and TRBJ2-3, with D possibly called TRBD1 or TRBD2 (5 bases each). Per germline, CDR1 SEHNR and CDR2 FQNEAQ (reference sequence). The ends were cut back, 2 bases at V and 4 bases at J, with 13 bases in the middle. CDR3 length: 15 residues. CDR3 DNA sequence: TGTGCCAGCAGCTTATATGTTCGGGGACCAGATACGCAGTATTTT. Translation: CASSLYVRGPDTQYF.

The V call is TRBV7-3, the J call TRBJ2-1; 7 bases are a match to TRBD2. Germline V CDR1 and CDR2: SGHTA, FQGTGA. V shed 2 bases, J shed 8 bases, and the junction held 6 bases outside the gene matches. The CDR3 runs 14 residues. CDR3 in amino acids: CASSLAGVLDEQFF. The CDR3 region has the DNA TGTGCCAGCAGCTTAGCGGGAGTCTTGGATGAGCAGTTCTTC. Using reference TRBV7-3 and TRBJ2-1 for the parts outside the CDR3, the full variable domain is GAGVSQTPSNKVTEKGKYVELRCDPISGHTALYWYRQSLGQGPEFLIYFQGTGAADDSGLPNDRFFAVRPEGSVSTLKIQRTERGDSAVYLCASSLAGVLDEQFFGPGTRLTVL.

This chain connects TRBV27 to TRBJ1-1, with D hard to call. This CDR3 has 15 amino acids. CDR1 and CDR2 from the germline V gene are MNHEY and SMNVEV (reference sequence). Trimming shortened V by 3 bases and J by 4 bases, and 15 bases separated the two germline ends. The CDR3 DNA is TGTGCCAGCAGTTTGACCAGTGAACGGATCACTGAAGCTTTCTTT. Translation gives CASSLTSERITEAFF.

The chain is built from TRBV5-4 and TRBJ1-2, with TRBD1 matching over 7 bases. The CDR3 runs 13 residues. From germline, CDR1 is SGHNT and CDR2 YYREEE (reference sequence). Trimming at V came to 1 base and at J to 5 bases, leaving 2 bases not matched to a gene. CDR3 amino acids: CASSLQGQYGYTF. CDR3 sequence (DNA): TGTGCCAGCAGCTTGCAGGGACAGTATGGCTACACCTTC.

The rearrangement joins TRBV27 to TRBJ2-7, with a possible D match to TRBD2 (5 bases). This CDR3 is built from 14 residues. CDR1 MNHEY and CDR2 SMNVEV come from the germline V gene (reference sequence). Trimming cost V 6 bases and J 4 bases, with 16 bases left between them. The CDR3 loop reads CASRISGNSYEQYF. In DNA, the CDR3 is TGTGCCAGCAGGATATCGGGAAATTCTTACGAGCAGTACTTC.